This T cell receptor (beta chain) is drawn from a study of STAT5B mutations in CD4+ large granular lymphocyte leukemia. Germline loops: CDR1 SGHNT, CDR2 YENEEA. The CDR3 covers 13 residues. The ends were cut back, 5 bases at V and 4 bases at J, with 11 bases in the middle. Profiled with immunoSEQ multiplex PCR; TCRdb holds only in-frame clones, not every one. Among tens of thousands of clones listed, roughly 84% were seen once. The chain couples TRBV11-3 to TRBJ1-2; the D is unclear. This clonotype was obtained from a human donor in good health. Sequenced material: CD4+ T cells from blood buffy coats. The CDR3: CASSVNSGYGYTF. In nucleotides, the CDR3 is TGTGCCAGCAGCGTTAACTCAGGCTATGGCTACACCTTC.